Below are 27 T cell receptor beta chains sequenced from a single sample in a study of a mutant IDH1 vaccine in newly diagnosed glioma. These receptors lack a known antigen. Only in-frame clones appear in the TCRdb table, and some are missing; sequencing was by immunoSEQ multiplex PCR. The sample shows approximately 45,000 clones, 85% to 95% of them seen only once. The time point is: week 35, safety follow-up. The investigators gave 300 ug of mutant IDH1 20-mer peptide in each vaccine dose, together with topical imiquimod. The source material was PBMCs, sampled from a glioma patient whose treatment included an IDH1 peptide vaccine. The origin of the receptors is a man aged 50-60 years with glioma.

V usage is TRBV6-6 and J usage is TRBJ1-5, with D possibly being TRBD1 (5 bases). The CDR3 consists of 13 residues. V shed 9 bases and J shed 7 bases, with 16 bases lying between them. The germline gives CDR1 MNHNY, CDR2 SVGAGI (reference sequence). Written as DNA, the CDR3 is TGTGCCAGTAGACCGCACGGGGGGCAGCCCCAGCATTTT. Translated: CASRPHGGQPQHF.

The gene calls are TRBV15 and TRBJ2-7; possibly TRBD1 for D (6 bases). Trimming took 4 bases from V and 9 from J, leaving 19 bases between them. Germline V CDR1 and CDR2: LNHNV, YYDKDF (reference sequence). CDR3 length equals 14 residues. The CDR3 protein is CATSTRDTQRVQYF. CDR3 nucleotides: TGTGCCACCAGCACGAGGGACACTCAACGGGTGCAGTACTTC.

This chain connects TRBV7-8 to TRBJ2-7; D is undetermined. The CDR3 has 11 amino acids. CDR1 is SGHVS and CDR2 is FQNEAQ in the germline V gene. Trimming removed 4 bases from V and 2 bases from J, with 3 bases in between. In nucleotides, the CDR3 is TGTGCCAGCAGCTCCCCCTACGAGCAGTACTTC. This encodes CASSSPYEQYF.

The chain recombines TRBV9 with TRBJ1-1; D unclear. The CDR3 totals 11 residues. Looked up from germline, CDR1 is SGDLS and CDR2 is YYNGEE. The V gene lost 7 bases and the J gene lost 3 bases, with 7 bases spanning the gap. The CDR3 bases are TGTGCCAGCTCTGGAGACACTGAAGCTTTCTTT. Protein: CASSGDTEAFF. Based on the CDR3 plus reference TRBV9 and TRBJ1-1, the full variable domain is DSGVTQTPKHLITATGQRVTLRCSPRSGDLSVYWYQQSLDQGLQFLIQYYNGEERAKGNILERFSAQQFPDLHSELNLSSLELGDSALYFCASSGDTEAFFGQGTRLTVV.

The rearrangement uses TRBV6-6 and TRBJ2-5, with D maybe TRBD2 (6 bases). The CDR3 consists of 16 residues. The germline V gene has CDR1 MNHNY and CDR2 SVGAGI (reference sequence). V lost 4 bases and J 7 bases, leaving 22 bases between the germline ends. The CDR3 here is CASSSGDWDGDGTQYF. The DNA for the CDR3 is TGTGCCAGCAGTTCCGGGGACTGGGATGGTGATGGGACCCAGTACTTC.

The rearrangement uses TRBV9 and TRBJ2-3; 13 bases match TRBD2. Germline V gene sequence: CDR1 SGDLS, CDR2 YYNGEE. The length of the CDR3 is 18 residues. With 3 bases clipped from V and 5 bases from J, the junction kept 12 bases outside the gene matches. The CDR3 DNA is TGTGCCAGCAGCGCGGGACTAGCGGGGCCAGGTGCTGGAGATACGCAGTATTTT. This gives the protein CASSAGLAGPGAGDTQYF. Full variable domain (missing parts from reference TRBV9 and TRBJ2-3): DSGVTQTPKHLITATGQRVTLRCSPRSGDLSVYWYQQSLDQGLQFLIQYYNGEERAKGNILERFSAQQFPDLHSELNLSSLELGDSALYFCASSAGLAGPGAGDTQYFGPGTRLTVL.

Of note for this clone: An end of the junction does not agree with germline; a read error may underlie this. The CDR3 bases are TGTGCCAGCAGCCTAGCCGGGGAGGGGCGAGGCTACACCTTC. This encodes CASSLAGEGRGYTF. This rearrangement joins TRBV7-9 to TRBJ1-2, with TRBD1 as a possible D gene (5 bases). The CDR3 consists of 14 residues. In germline, CDR1 is SEHNR, CDR2 FQNEAQ (reference sequence). The whole variable domain, filled in from reference TRBV7-9 and TRBJ1-2, reads DTGVSQNPRHKITKRGQNVTFRCDPISEHNRLYWYRQTLGQGPEFLTYFQNEAQLEKSRLLSDRFSAERPKGSFSTLEIQRTEQGDSAMYLCASSLAGEGRGYTFGSGTRLTVV.

CDR3 sequence (DNA): TGTGCCAGCAGTTTAAGTCGGGCCTATGGCTACACCTTC. Translation gives CASSLSRAYGYTF. The chain carries TRBV27 and TRBJ1-2; the D is unclear. Germline V CDR1 and CDR2: MNHEY, SMNVEV (reference sequence). The CDR3 totals 13 residues. The V gene lost 2 bases and the J gene lost 4 bases, with 8 bases spanning the gap.

The V call is TRBV1, the J call TRBJ1-6; whether TRBD1, the table's D call, matches the DNA was not checked. TRBV1 is classified as a pseudogene. The CDR3 is made up of 19 amino acids. The CDR3 nucleotides are TGCACCAGCAGCCAAGATGGGCAAAGGATAGGCTCCTATAATTCACCCCTCCACTTT. This translates into CTSSQDGQRIGSYNSPLHF.

This sequence joins TRBV6-1 and TRBJ1-1; 8 bases map to TRBD1. Germline V gene lookup returns CDR1 MNHNS and CDR2 SASEGT. The CDR3 is 15 residues long. V gave up 0 bases and J gave up 9 bases; unmatched junction bases: 9. This chain's CDR3 is CASSEAGPGQGQAFF. The CDR3, as DNA: TGTGCCAGCAGTGAAGCGGGACCTGGACAGGGCCAAGCTTTCTTT.

V is TRBV5-1 and J is TRBJ1-3, with D uncertain. This CDR3 has 13 amino acids. Trimming took 4 bases from V and 4 from J, leaving 9 bases between them. Germline V lookup: CDR1 SGHRS, CDR2 YFSETQ. DNA for the CDR3: TGCGCCAGCAGCCCTGACAACGGAAACACCATATATTTT. It yields the protein CASSPDNGNTIYF. Supplemented by reference TRBV5-1 and TRBJ1-3, the full variable domain reads KAGVTQTPRYLIKTRGQQVTLSCSPISGHRSVSWYQQTPGQGLQFLFEYFSETQRNKGNFPGRFSGRQFSNSRSEMNVSTLELGDSALYLCASSPDNGNTIYFGEGSWLTVV.

The chain has TRBV10-3 and TRBJ2-1; 8 positions match TRBD1. This CDR3 has 15 residues. Trimming cost V 6 bases and J 3 bases; bases outside gene matches: 7. CDR1 is ENHRY and CDR2 is SYGVKD in the germline V gene. This CDR3 is CAISQGQGNYNEQFF. The DNA of the CDR3 is TGTGCCATCAGCCAAGGACAGGGAAACTACAATGAGCAGTTCTTC.

This sequence joins TRBV28 and TRBJ2-7; 8 nucleotides match TRBD2. V lost 5 bases to trimming and J lost 2 bases; unmatched junction nucleotides: 8. Germline CDR1 reads MDHEN; CDR2 reads SYDVKM. The CDR3 runs to 15 residues. As DNA, the CDR3 is TGTGCCAGCAGTCAGTTAGGAGCGGGGGCCTACGAGCAGTACTTC. Its protein product is CASSQLGAGAYEQYF.

The chain couples TRBV29-1 to TRBJ2-2, with 7 bases that match TRBD2. The ends lost 7 bases at V and 5 bases at J; junction bases unmatched: 13. Germline assignment: CDR1 SQVTM and CDR2 ANQGSEA. The CDR3 consists of 15 residues. The CDR3: CSARLAPVWTGELFF. The CDR3 DNA is TGCAGCGCTCGACTAGCCCCTGTATGGACCGGGGAGCTGTTTTTT.

The sample holds one count of this clone. This chain links TRBV19 with TRBJ1-2; possibly TRBD1 for D (6 bases). The CDR3 has 14 amino acids. Germline lookup yields CDR1 LNHDA and CDR2 SQIVND (reference sequence). Trimming removed 5 bases at V and 4 bases at J, with 14 bases between. The CDR3 sequence is CASSVQGTVYGYTF. Written as DNA, the CDR3 is TGTGCCAGTAGTGTGCAGGGGACCGTCTATGGCTACACCTTC.

The J gene is TRBJ2-3, the V gene TRBV6-1; D is perhaps TRBD1 or TRBD2 (6 bases each). V gave up 2 bases and J gave up 4 bases, with 10 bases separating them. Germline V gene data show CDR1 as MNHNS and CDR2 as SASEGT. The CDR3 extends over 14 amino acids. CDR3 amino acids: CASSEWGAADTQYF. DNA for the CDR3: TGTGCCAGCAGTGAATGGGGGGCCGCAGATACGCAGTATTTT.

The chain uses TRBV4-3 and TRBJ1-2, with 10 bases that match TRBD1. Germline values: CDR1 LGHNA, CDR2 YSLEER. The CDR3 is 15 amino acids. V shed 6 bases, J shed 3 bases, and the junction held 7 bases outside the gene matches. This CDR3 reads CASRPDRGRHYGYTF. The CDR3 DNA is TGCGCCAGCAGACCCGACAGGGGGCGGCACTATGGCTACACCTTC.

The chain recombines TRBV29-1 with TRBJ2-3; the match to TRBD1 covers 11 bases. The CDR3 totals 15 residues. Per germline, CDR1 SQVTM and CDR2 ANQGSEA. With V trimmed by 6 bases and J by 7 bases, 12 bases remained unmatched. The CDR3 coding sequence is TGCAGCGTCGGACCTGGGACAGGGGGGCGCAATACGCAGTATTTT. Protein product: CSVGPGTGGRNTQYF.

The chain combines TRBV11-2 with TRBJ2-2, with D perhaps TRBD1 or TRBD2 (7 bases each). This CDR3 region has 15 residues. V was clipped by 4 bases and J by 3 bases, with 12 bases between them. The germline CDR1 and CDR2 sequences are SGHAT and FQNNGV. CDR3 in amino acids: CASSWGGQYTGELFF. The CDR3 DNA reads TGTGCCAGCAGCTGGGGGGGACAGTACACCGGGGAGCTGTTTTTT.

The V and J genes are TRBV27 and TRBJ2-6; D gene unclear. Trimming took off 2 bases at V and 1 base at J, with 6 bases between the two ends. In germline, CDR1 is MNHEY, CDR2 SMNVEV (reference sequence). The CDR3 is 15 amino acids. CDR3 nucleotides: TGTGCCAGCAGTTTAGAGGCGTCTGGGGCCAACGTCCTGACTTTC. Translating gives CASSLEASGANVLTF.

V and J are TRBV28 and TRBJ2-5; D perhaps matches TRBD1 (6 bases). The V gene's germline CDR1 is MDHEN and CDR2 SYDVKM. The CDR3 length is 12 residues. V was trimmed by 5 bases and J by 9 bases, leaving 13 bases between them. CDR3 amino acids: CASSGYGTSQYF. CDR3 coding DNA: TGTGCCAGCAGTGGCTACGGGACATCCCAGTACTTC.

The chain employs TRBV25-1 and TRBJ2-5; D call uncertain. Germline CDR1 and CDR2: MGHDK and SYGVNS. The CDR3 consists of 14 residues. V was clipped by 1 base and J by 3 bases, with 9 bases between them. CDR3 protein: CASSEFGGKETQYF. CDR3 bases: TGTGCCAGCAGTGAATTCGGTGGAAAAGAGACCCAGTACTTC.

The chain couples TRBV27 to TRBJ2-1; D is possibly TRBD1 (6 bases). Germline CDR1 MNHEY, CDR2 SMNVEV (reference sequence). Trimming cost V 4 bases and J 6 bases, with 16 bases left between them. The CDR3 covers 15 residues. The CDR3 DNA reads as TGTGCCAGCAGTTCTCACAGGGTTTCCCGCAATGAGCAGTTCTTC. This codes for CASSSHRVSRNEQFF.

This clone was counted once. The chain employs TRBV28 and TRBJ1-1, with 8 bases matching TRBD1. J lost 0 bases, V lost 6 bases, and 3 bases had no gene match. CDR1 MDHEN and CDR2 SYDVKM come from the germline V gene. This CDR3 has 14 amino acids. The CDR3 DNA follows: TGTGCCAGCAGAACAGGGGGGGTGAACACTGAAGCTTTCTTT. This encodes CASRTGGVNTEAFF.

The chain combines TRBV29-1 with TRBJ2-3, with 9 bases aligning to TRBD1. Germline CDR1 and CDR2: SQVTM and ANQGSEA. CDR3 length equals 15 residues. V gave up 4 bases and J gave up 5 bases; unmatched junction bases: 10. CDR3 bases: TGCAGCGTTGTCTCCGGACAGGGGTCGGGAGATACGCAGTATTTT. Residues: CSVVSGQGSGDTQYF.

This rearrangement joins TRBV4-3 to TRBJ1-4, with D perhaps TRBD1 (5 bases). Trimming cost V 3 bases and J 4 bases, with 18 bases left between them. This CDR3 has 17 amino acids. Germline CDR1 is LGHNA and CDR2 is YSLEER. The CDR3 DNA reads as TGCGCCAGCAGCCACGCCAAACGGGACTCTAATAATGAAAAACTGTTTTTT. Its translation: CASSHAKRDSNNEKLFF.

This chain joins TRBV7-2 and TRBJ2-7, with 15 bases lining up with TRBD2. The CDR3 is 15 amino acids. V lost 4 bases to trimming and J lost 6 bases; unmatched junction nucleotides: 4. Germline assignment: CDR1 SGHTA and CDR2 FQGNSA. CDR3 bases: TGTGCCAGCAGCTCACCGGGACTAGCGGGAGGCGAGCAGTACTTC. It encodes CASSSPGLAGGEQYF.